This T cell receptor (beta chain) was observed in a study of tumor and adjacent non-tumor tissue in lung cancer. RNA was extracted from bulk tissue without any cell sorting. The normal lung tissue was taken more than 3 cm from the tumor edge. A modified ARM-PCR protocol with three rounds of nested PCR amplified TCRbeta. TCRdb ran MiXCR on the multiplex PCR reads and lists one entry per CDR3 protein. This sample has approximately 120,000 distinct CDR3 sequences, with about 61% found just once. The germline CDR1 and CDR2 sequences are SGHKS and YYEKEE (reference sequence). The CDR3 totals 15 residues. In its sample, this clonotype was seen a few times. One end of the junction does not line up with germline, which may come from a read error.

Sequencing was carried out using distant non-tumor lung tissue. This TCR derives from a man in his fifties or sixties with non-small cell lung cancer. This rearrangement joins TRBV5-5 to TRBJ1-6, with D perhaps TRBD1 (5 bases). CDR3 sequence: CASGTGTSFMSLLHF. DNA for the CDR3: TGTGCCAGCGGCACCGGGACGAGCTTTATGTCACTCCTCCACTTT.